Reported below is one T cell receptor beta chain. This same CDR3 is encoded by further DNA sequences in the sample. Authors' processing steps: The authors estimated nucleated cell counts from reference gene primer amplification. Repertoires were generated with immunoSEQ multiplex PCR, while TCRdb's copy carries only in-frame clones and drops some. That table supplies the V and J calls and clone size; D and trimming were determined from the DNA. Counted here are 200,000 to 250,000 clones, around four fifths occurring once; the ten biggest clones make up around 6.4%. The data belong to a study of blood T cell repertoires in COVID-19. About the study: Donors in the United States, Italy and Spain gave samples during acute or convalescent COVID-19. T cells, B-cell-depleted T cells, or PBMCs supplied cDNA or gDNA.

The CDR3 has 12 amino acids. The germline gives CDR1 MNHNS, CDR2 SASEGT. Trimming shortened V by 2 bases and J by 4 bases, and 5 bases separated the two germline ends. The chain has TRBV6-1 and TRBJ2-5; D ambiguous. Sequenced material: peripheral blood. This TCR derives from a woman between 55 and 75 years old with active or convalescent COVID-19. CDR3 coding DNA: TGTGCCAGCAGTGAAACGCGAGAGACCCAGTACTTC. The encoded protein is CASSETRETQYF.